A selection of T cell receptor beta chains follows, all from one sample in a study of T cell repertoires in cytomegalovirus infection. TCRdb reanalysed the reads using MiXCR and keeps one entry per CDR3 protein. The repertoire consists of about 310,000 distinct CDR3 sequences, with roughly 15% occurring once and the leading ten covering about 12%. The sample comprised PBMCs. The source is a human donor in good health (CMV status not recorded). Some clones in this sample may be carry-over from other donors' samples. The CDR3 runs from the conserved cysteine through the conserved F or W. D genes are given only for firm matches.

V gene: TRBV12-3/TRBV12-4; D gene: .; CDR3 length: 20; J gene: TRBJ1-4; CDR3 protein: CASSFTRSGGYPSGNEKLFF
V gene: TRBV7-2; D gene: .; CDR3 length: 16; J gene: TRBJ1-1; CDR3 protein: CASSNTGGPMNTEAFF
V gene: TRBV6-4; D gene: .; CDR3 length: 14; J gene: TRBJ2-3; CDR3 protein: CASSDSRRPYTQYF
V gene: TRBV5-6; D gene: .; CDR3 length: 13; J gene: TRBJ2-7; CDR3 protein: CASSPGYPQEQYF
V gene: TRBV5-1; D gene: TRBD1; CDR3 length: 14; J gene: TRBJ2-3; CDR3 protein: CASSQRTGPDTQYF
V gene: TRBV7-4; D gene: .; CDR3 length: 15; J gene: TRBJ2-3; CDR3 protein: CASSYIDRGTDTQYF
V gene: TRBV4-1; D gene: .; CDR3 length: 15; J gene: TRBJ1-2; CDR3 protein: CASSQDPEGPYGYTF
V gene: TRBV20-1; D gene: .; CDR3 length: 15; J gene: TRBJ1-5; CDR3 protein: CSARDLLGGNQPQHF
V gene: TRBV7-6; D gene: TRBD1; CDR3 length: 17; J gene: TRBJ1-5; CDR3 protein: CASSLSGTGKAGQPQHF
V gene: TRBV11-1; D gene: TRBD1; CDR3 length: 15; J gene: TRBJ2-5; CDR3 protein: CASSSYRGTQETQYF
V gene: TRBV12-3/TRBV12-4; D gene: .; CDR3 length: 14; J gene: TRBJ1-1; CDR3 protein: CASSLAVGNTEAFF
V gene: TRBV7-2; D gene: .; CDR3 length: 14; J gene: TRBJ1-4; CDR3 protein: CASSLVAANEKLFF
V gene: TRBV12-3/TRBV12-4; D gene: .; CDR3 length: 15; J gene: TRBJ1-2; CDR3 protein: CASRGPSRANYGYTF
V gene: TRBV4-3; D gene: .; CDR3 length: 15; J gene: TRBJ2-2; CDR3 protein: CASSPVILVTGELFF
V gene: TRBV28; D gene: .; CDR3 length: 15; J gene: TRBJ1-4; CDR3 protein: CASAEGARGLGKLFF
V gene: TRBV12-3/TRBV12-4; D gene: .; CDR3 length: 13; J gene: TRBJ2-1; CDR3 protein: CASSARDQGEQFF
V gene: TRBV7-2; D gene: .; CDR3 length: 14; J gene: TRBJ1-5; CDR3 protein: CASSFAGINQPQHF
V gene: TRBV7-9; D gene: TRBD1; CDR3 length: 15; J gene: TRBJ1-1; CDR3 protein: CASSAGQGWDTEAFF
V gene: TRBV27; D gene: .; CDR3 length: 11; J gene: TRBJ2-7; CDR3 protein: CASQDPRGQYF
V gene: TRBV7-2; D gene: TRBD1; CDR3 length: 16; J gene: TRBJ2-7; CDR3 protein: CASSPDRGRMSYEQYF
V gene: TRBV5-1; D gene: TRBD1; CDR3 length: 14; J gene: TRBJ2-2; CDR3 protein: CASSTGTAREELFF
V gene: TRBV5-4; D gene: TRBD1; CDR3 length: 16; J gene: TRBJ1-2; CDR3 protein: CASSPPGQWGDYGYTF
V gene: TRBV7-3; D gene: .; CDR3 length: 15; J gene: TRBJ2-1; CDR3 protein: CASSASARTDNEQFF
V gene: TRBV20-1; D gene: .; CDR3 length: 18; J gene: TRBJ2-1; CDR3 protein: CSANSVLGGARSYNEQFF